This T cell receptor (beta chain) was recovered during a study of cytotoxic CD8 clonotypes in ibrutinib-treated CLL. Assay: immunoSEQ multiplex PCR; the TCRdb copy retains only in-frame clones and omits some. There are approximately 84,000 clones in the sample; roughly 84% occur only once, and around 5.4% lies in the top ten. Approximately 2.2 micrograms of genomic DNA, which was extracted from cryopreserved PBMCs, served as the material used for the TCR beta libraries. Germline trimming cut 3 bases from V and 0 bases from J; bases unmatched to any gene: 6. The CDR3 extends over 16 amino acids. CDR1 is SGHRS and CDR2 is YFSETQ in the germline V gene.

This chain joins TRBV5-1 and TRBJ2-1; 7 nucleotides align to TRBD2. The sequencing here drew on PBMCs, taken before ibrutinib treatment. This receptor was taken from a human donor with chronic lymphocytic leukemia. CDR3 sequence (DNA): TGCGCCAGCAGCTCCCAAGCGGGGTCCTCCTACAATGAGCAGTTCTTC. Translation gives CASSSQAGSSYNEQFF.